This T cell receptor (beta chain) originates from a study of blood T cell repertoires in COVID-19 (dated by TCRdb to the early 2020s). Study-level background: Collaborator samples came from the United States, Italy and Spain and covered acute and convalescent phases of COVID-19. The material from the prospective study consisted of cDNA or gDNA derived from T cells, B-cell-depleted T cells, or PBMCs. Subjects who had been exposed to COVID-19, were actively infected with it, or had recovered from it provided the deeply sampled blood TCRbeta repertoires that made up the dataset. The repertoires were released in a freely available public database intended as a resource for research on the immune response to SARS-CoV-2. Samples came from the ongoing ImmuneRACE study (first 160 participants) plus 1,254 subjects from 6 global collaborators. Nearly every sample came with metadata listing a de-identified subject ID, COVID-19 status, age in years and sex. Where HLA class I and class II types were available, the types were taken from metadata supplied by the sample provider, not from assay-based typing. General study outcomes and caveats: Clinical and demographic metadata were provided uncurated, with the amount varying by source and participant.

On this clone itself: The specificity of this receptor is unknown. The record has no base qualities; no much larger clone is one base away.

From its cysteine to its phenylalanine, the CDR3 spans 18 amino acids. Only the CDR3 part of the read is kept: 54 bases, read in frame from the first base. From a lookup of the germline V gene, CDR1 and CDR2 are SGHAT and FQNNGV. V is reduced by 0 bases and J by 0 bases, leaving a spacing of 15 bases between them. The immunoSEQ Assay, a bias-controlled multiplex PCR, was used to amplify TCRbeta CDR3 regions from genomic DNA. Under the source paper's analysis protocol: Nucleated cell counts per sample were estimated from amplification of reference gene primers within the assay. Sequence reads were collapsed and filtered to measure the absolute abundance of every unique TCRbeta CDR3 rearrangement. For each sample, productive Simpson clonality was calculated as the square root of Simpson's diversity index across productive rearrangements. In TCRdb, the immuneACCESS table is reduced to in-frame sequences with V and J assigned. These tables do not hold every clone; where another copy was compared, an unresolved V gene accounts for under half, and the others remain unexplained. V, J and clone size derive from that table, while D and trimming were established from the DNA sequence. This sample holds roughly 280,000 clones; about 87% were observed only once. Jointly, the top ten make up about 3% of the sample.

Participants in the prospective study were aged about 18 to 95 years, lived in 24 United States geographic areas, and enrolled through a virtual design. To assign participants to cohorts, the prospective study relied on clinical history that participants themselves reported in a screening survey and a study questionnaire. For ImmuneRACE Cohort 3, a participant was defined as recovered based on two consecutive negative NP/OP PCR tests, clearance by a healthcare professional, or resolution of symptoms. Mobile phlebotomists in the prospective study collected whole blood, serum and a nasopharyngeal or oropharyngeal swab from every participant. Over an approximately 2-month period, participants in the prospective study had the option of providing additional blood draws and questionnaires. Before DNA extraction, prospective study blood samples were shipped either frozen or at room temperature.

The sequence came from a woman between 45 and 65 years old who had recovered from COVID-19. In this chain, TRBV11-2 is recombined with TRBJ1-3, with a weak D call of TRBD1 (5 bases match). Sequenced material: PBMCs or T cells enriched from blood (not recorded which). At the DNA level, the sequence is TGTGCCAGCAGCTTAGACCTCCGGAGGGGTATCTCTGGAAACACCATATATTTT. Translation gives CASSLDLRRGISGNTIYF.